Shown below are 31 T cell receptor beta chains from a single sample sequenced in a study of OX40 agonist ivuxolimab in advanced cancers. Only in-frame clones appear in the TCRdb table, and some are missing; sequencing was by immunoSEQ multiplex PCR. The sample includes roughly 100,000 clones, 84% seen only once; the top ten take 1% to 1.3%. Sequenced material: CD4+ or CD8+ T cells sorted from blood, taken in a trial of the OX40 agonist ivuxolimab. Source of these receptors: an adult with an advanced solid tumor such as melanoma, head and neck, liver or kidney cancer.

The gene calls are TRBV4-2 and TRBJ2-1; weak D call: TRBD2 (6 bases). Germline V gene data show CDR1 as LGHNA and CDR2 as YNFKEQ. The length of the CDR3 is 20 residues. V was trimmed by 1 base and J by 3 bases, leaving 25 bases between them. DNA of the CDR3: TGTGCCAGCAGCCAAGCTATTTTGGCAGGAGGGACCCGAGGCTACAATGAGCAGTTCTTC. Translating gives CASSQAILAGGTRGYNEQFF.

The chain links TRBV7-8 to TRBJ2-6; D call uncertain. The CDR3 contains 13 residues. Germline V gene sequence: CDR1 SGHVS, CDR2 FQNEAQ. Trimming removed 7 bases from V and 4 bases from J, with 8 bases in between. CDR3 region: CASTSFGANVLTF. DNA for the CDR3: TGTGCCAGCACCTCTTTCGGGGCCAACGTCCTGACTTTC.

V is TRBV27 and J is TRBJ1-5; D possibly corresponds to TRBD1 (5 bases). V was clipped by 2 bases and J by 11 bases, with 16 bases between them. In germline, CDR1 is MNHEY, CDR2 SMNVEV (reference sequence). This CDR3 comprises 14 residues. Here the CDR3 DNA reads TGTGCCAGCAGTTTAAATTCAGGGTCTGAGGCCCAGCATTTT. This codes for CASSLNSGSEAQHF.

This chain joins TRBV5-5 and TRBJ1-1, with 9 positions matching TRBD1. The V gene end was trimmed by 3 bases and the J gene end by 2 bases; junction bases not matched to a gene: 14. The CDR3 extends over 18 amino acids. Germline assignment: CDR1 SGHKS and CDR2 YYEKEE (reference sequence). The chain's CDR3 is CASSYSSGQGGTNTEAFF. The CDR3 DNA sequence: TGTGCCAGCAGCTATAGCTCGGGACAGGGTGGGACCAACACTGAAGCTTTCTTT.

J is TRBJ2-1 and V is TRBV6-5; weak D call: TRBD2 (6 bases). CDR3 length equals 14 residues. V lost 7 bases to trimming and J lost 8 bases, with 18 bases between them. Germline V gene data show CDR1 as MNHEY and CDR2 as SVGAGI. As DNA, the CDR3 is TGTGCCAGCAAGGGAGGCAGTTTAGTATATGAGCAGTTCTTC. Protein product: CASKGGSLVYEQFF.

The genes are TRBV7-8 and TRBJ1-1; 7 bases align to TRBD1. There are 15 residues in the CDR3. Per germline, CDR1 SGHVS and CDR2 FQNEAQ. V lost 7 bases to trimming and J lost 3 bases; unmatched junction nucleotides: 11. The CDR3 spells CASTPRTGHDTEAFF. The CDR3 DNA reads TGTGCCAGCACCCCGCGGACAGGTCATGACACTGAAGCTTTCTTT.

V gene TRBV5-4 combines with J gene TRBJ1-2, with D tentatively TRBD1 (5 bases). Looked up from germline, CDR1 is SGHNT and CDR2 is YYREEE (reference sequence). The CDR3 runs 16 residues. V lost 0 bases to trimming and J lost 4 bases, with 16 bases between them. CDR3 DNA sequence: TGTGCCAGCAGCTTGGGGAGAGGGGCGCAGGGCTATGGCTACACCTTC. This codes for CASSLGRGAQGYGYTF.

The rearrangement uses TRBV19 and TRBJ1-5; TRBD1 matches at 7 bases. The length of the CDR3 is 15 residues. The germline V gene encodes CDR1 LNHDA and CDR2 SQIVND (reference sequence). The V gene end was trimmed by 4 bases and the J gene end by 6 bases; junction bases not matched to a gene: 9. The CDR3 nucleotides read TGTGCCAGTAGTACCTCAGACAGGGAGGTTCAGCCCCAGCATTTT. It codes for CASSTSDREVQPQHF.

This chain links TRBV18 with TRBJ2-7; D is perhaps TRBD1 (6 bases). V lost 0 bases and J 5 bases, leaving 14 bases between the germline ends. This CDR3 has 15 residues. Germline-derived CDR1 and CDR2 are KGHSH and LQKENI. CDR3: CASSPPAGVRDEQYF. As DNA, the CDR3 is TGTGCCAGCTCACCACCGGCAGGGGTACGTGACGAGCAGTACTTC.

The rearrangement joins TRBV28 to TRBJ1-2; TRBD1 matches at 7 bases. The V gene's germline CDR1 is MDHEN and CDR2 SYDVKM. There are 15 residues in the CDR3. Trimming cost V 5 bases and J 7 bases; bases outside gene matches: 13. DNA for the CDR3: TGTGCCAGCAGTCTCCACCCACAGGGGCCGGGTGGCTACACCTTC. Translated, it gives CASSLHPQGPGGYTF.

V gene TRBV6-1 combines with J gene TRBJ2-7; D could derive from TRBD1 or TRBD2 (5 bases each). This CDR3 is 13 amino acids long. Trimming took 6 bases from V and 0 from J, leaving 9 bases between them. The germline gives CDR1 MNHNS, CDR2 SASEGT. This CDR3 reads CASRRDGSYEQYF. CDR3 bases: TGTGCCAGCAGGAGGGACGGCTCCTACGAGCAGTACTTC.

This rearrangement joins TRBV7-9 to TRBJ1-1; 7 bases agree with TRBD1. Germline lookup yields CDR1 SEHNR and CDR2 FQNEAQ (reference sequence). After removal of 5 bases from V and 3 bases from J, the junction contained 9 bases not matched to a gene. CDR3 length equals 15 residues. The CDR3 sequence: CASSPGQGGDTEAFF. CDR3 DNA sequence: TGTGCCAGCAGCCCAGGGCAGGGGGGGGACACTGAAGCTTTCTTT.

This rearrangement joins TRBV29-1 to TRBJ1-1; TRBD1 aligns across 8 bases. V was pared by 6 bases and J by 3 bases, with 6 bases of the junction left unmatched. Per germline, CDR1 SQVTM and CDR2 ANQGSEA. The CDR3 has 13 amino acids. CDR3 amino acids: CSVSGQGYTEAFF. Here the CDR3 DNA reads TGCAGCGTCTCCGGACAGGGATACACTGAAGCTTTCTTT.

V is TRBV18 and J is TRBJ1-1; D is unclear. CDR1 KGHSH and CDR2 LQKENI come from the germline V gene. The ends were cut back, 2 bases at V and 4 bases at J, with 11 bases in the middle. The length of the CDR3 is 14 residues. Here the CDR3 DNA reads TGTGCCAGCTCACCAGAGGTGGCGGGCACTGAAGCTTTCTTT. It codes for CASSPEVAGTEAFF.

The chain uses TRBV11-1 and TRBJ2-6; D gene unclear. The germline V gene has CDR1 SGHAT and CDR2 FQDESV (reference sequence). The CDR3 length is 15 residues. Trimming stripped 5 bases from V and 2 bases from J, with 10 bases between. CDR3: CASSPLLAGANVLTF. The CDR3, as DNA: TGTGCCAGCAGCCCGTTATTGGCTGGGGCCAACGTCCTGACTTTC.

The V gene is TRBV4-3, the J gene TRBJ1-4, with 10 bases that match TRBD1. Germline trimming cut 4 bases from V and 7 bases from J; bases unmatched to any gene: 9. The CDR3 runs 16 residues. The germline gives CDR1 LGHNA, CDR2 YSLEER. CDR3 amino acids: CASSPGSDRGPEKLFF. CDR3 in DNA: TGCGCCAGCAGCCCGGGGTCCGACAGGGGGCCTGAAAAACTGTTTTTT.

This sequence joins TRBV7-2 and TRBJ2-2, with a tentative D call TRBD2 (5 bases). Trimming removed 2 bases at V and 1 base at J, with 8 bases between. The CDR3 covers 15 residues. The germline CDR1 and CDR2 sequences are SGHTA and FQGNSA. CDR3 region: CASSLRTVNTGELFF. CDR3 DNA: TGTGCCAGCAGCTTACGGACTGTGAACACCGGGGAGCTGTTTTTT.

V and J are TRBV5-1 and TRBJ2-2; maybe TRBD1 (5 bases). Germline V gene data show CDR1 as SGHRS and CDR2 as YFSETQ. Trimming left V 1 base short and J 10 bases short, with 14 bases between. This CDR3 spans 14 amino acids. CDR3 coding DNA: TGCGCCAGCAGCTTGTTATCAGGGCCCACGGAGCTGTTTTTT. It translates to CASSLLSGPTELFF.

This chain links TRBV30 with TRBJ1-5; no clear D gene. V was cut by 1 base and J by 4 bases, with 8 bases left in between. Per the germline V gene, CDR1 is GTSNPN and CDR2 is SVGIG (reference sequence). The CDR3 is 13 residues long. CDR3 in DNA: TGTGCCTGGAGTGCCTCTGAGAATCAGCCCCAGCATTTT. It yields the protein CAWSASENQPQHF.

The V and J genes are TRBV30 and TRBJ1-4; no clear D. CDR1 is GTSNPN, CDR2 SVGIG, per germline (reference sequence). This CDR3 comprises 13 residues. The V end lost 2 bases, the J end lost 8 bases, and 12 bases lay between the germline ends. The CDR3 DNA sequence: TGTGCCTGGAGTAGAGGGATCAGCGAAAAACTGTTTTTT. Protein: CAWSRGISEKLFF.

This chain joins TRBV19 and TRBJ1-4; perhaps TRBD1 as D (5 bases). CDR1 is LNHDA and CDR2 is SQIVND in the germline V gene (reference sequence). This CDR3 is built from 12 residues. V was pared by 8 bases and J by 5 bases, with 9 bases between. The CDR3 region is CASSGGNEKLFF. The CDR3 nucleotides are TGTGCCAGTTCGGGGGGAAATGAAAAACTGTTTTTT.

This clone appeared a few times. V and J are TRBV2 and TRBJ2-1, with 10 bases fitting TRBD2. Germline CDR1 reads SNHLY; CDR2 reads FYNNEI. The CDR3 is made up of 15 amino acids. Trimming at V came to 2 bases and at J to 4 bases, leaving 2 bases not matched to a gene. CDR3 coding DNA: TGTGCCAGCAGTGAACAGCGGGGGGGATACAATGAGCAGTTCTTC. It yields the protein CASSEQRGGYNEQFF.

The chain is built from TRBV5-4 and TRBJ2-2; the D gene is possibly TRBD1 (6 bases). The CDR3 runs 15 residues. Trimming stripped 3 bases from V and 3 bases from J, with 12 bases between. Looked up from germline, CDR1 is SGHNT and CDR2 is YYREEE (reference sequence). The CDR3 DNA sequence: TGTGCCAGCAGCTCAAATAGACAGGACACCGGGGAGCTGTTTTTT. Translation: CASSSNRQDTGELFF.

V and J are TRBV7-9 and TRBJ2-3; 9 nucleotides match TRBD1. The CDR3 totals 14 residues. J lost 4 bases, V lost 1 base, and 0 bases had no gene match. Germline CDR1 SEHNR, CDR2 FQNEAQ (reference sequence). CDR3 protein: CASSLGTGADTQYF. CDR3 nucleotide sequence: TGTGCCAGCAGCTTAGGGACAGGGGCAGATACGCAGTATTTT.

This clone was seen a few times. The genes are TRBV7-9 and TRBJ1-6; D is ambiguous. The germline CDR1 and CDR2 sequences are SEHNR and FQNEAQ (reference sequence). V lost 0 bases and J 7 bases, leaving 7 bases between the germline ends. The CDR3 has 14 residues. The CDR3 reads CASSLAVSNSPLHF. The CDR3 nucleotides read TGTGCCAGCAGCTTAGCGGTCAGCAATTCACCCCTCCACTTT. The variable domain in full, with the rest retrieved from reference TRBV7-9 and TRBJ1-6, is DTGVSQNPRHKITKRGQNVTFRCDPISEHNRLYWYRQTLGQGPEFLTYFQNEAQLEKSRLLSDRFSAERPKGSFSTLEIQRTEQGDSAMYLCASSLAVSNSPLHFGNGTRLTVT.

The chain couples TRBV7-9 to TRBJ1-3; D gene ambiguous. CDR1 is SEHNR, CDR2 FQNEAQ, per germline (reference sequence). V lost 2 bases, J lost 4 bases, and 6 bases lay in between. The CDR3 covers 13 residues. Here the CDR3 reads CASSLFEGNTIYF. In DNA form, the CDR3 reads TGTGCCAGCAGCTTATTTGAGGGAAACACCATATATTTT.

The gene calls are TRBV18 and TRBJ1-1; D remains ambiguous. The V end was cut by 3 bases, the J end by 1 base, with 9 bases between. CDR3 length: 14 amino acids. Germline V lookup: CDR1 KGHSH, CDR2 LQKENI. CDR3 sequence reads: CASSPLLGNTEAFF. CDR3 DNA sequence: TGTGCCAGCTCACCCTTGCTAGGGAACACTGAAGCTTTCTTT.

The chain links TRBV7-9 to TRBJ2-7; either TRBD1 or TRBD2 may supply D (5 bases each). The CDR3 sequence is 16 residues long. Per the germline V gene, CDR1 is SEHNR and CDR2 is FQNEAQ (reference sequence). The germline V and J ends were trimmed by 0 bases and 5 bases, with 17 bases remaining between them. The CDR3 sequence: CASSLAGWGSYDEQYV. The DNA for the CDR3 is TGTGCCAGCAGCTTAGCGGGGTGGGGGTCGTACGACGAGCAGTACGTC.

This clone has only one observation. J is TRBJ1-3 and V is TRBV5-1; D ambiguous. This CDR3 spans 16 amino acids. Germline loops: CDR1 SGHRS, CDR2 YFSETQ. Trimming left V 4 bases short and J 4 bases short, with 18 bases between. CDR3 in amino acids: CASSKLGEGTGNTIYF. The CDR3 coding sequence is TGCGCCAGCAGCAAGCTCGGTGAGGGAACCGGAAACACCATATATTTT.

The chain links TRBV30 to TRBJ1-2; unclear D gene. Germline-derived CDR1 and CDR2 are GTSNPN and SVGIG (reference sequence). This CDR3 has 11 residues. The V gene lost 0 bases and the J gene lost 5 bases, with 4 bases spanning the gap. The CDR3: CAWSVPYGYTF. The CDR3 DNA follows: TGTGCCTGGAGTGTGCCTTATGGCTACACCTTC. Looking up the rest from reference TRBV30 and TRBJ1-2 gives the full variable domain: SQTIHQWPATLVQPVGSPLSLECTVEGTSNPNLYWYRQAAGRGLQLLFYSVGIGQISSEVPQNLSASRPQDRQFILSSKKLLLSDSGFYLCAWSVPYGYTFGSGTRLTVV.

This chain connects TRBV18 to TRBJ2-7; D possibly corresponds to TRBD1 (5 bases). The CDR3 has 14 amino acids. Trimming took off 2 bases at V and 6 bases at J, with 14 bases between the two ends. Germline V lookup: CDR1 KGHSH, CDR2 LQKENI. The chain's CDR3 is CASSPEAGNSEQYV. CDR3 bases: TGTGCCAGCTCACCAGAGGCAGGGAATAGCGAGCAGTACGTC.